In this sample, the clone carrying this TCR beta chain turned up a few times. Antigen specificity is unknown. This sample is part of a study of shared clonotypes between healthy human individuals. Study-wide context: Those who served as donors were two women and three men between the ages of 18 and 49.

CDR1 is MNHEY, CDR2 SMNVEV, per germline (reference sequence). This CDR3 has 17 residues. J lost 1 base, V lost 1 base, and 7 bases had no gene match. Study-level results: As a rule, naive subsets had a larger estimated richness than memory subsets.

Some clones are missing from TCRdb's copy, which holds only in-frame ones; the method was immunoSEQ multiplex PCR. The table records under 1,100,000 clones, 65% to 75% of them present only once. This TCR derives from a man aged 18 to 30 in good health. Specimen: memory CD4+ T cells sorted from blood. As for subset: CD45RA-negative fraction. The chain recombines TRBV27 with TRBJ2-5, with 9 bases lining up with TRBD2. CDR3 sequence: CASSLLWPSGVQETQYF. The DNA of the CDR3 is TGTGCCAGCAGTTTATTATGGCCTAGCGGGGTCCAAGAGACCCAGTACTTC.